The rows below give T cell receptor beta chains drawn from one sample of a study of cytomegalovirus exposure and HLA in healthy donors. Libraries were prepared by immunoSEQ multiplex PCR; TCRdb keeps only in-frame clonotypes and omits some of them. The data contain under 120,000 clones, 70% to 85% of them singletons. Sequencing used PBMCs. The origin of the receptors is a woman aged 40 to 49 in good health and CMV-seronegative. Each CDR3 is given without its conserved first and last residue. The D gene is left open where the match is weak.

j_call	v_call	d_call	cdr3_aa
TRBJ2-7	TRBV28	-	ASSFGDEQY
TRBJ2-5	TRBV9	TRBD2	ASTFAGLAVGEQY
TRBJ1-2	TRBV30	TRBD1	AGSPGTGDGYT
TRBJ1-1	TRBV4-1	TRBD1	ASSQDLGTGIDTEAF
TRBJ1-1	TRBV28	TRBD1	ASSTGGHTEAF
TRBJ2-7	TRBV7-2	-	ASSLRTFNYEQY
TRBJ2-1	TRBV19	TRBD2	ASRTSGGTYNEQF
TRBJ2-2	TRBV28	-	ASSYPGTGELF
TRBJ1-2	TRBV19	TRBD1	AGQRTGGYGYT
TRBJ1-2	TRBV7-9	-	ASSPTDSLLYGYT
TRBJ1-4	TRBV7-7	-	ASSLRLVWGGFGKLF
-	TRBV5-1	TRBD1	ASSHTGAGSYEQY
TRBJ2-4	TRBV7-9	TRBD1	ASSPGQASSNIQY
TRBJ1-1	TRBV6-6	-	ASSPLEGVNTEAF
TRBJ1-2	TRBV2	-	ASSPGNYGYT
TRBJ2-7	TRBV7-2	TRBD2	ASSSGGREREQQY
TRBJ2-3	TRBV4-3	TRBD1	ASSQGAQGAASTDTQY
TRBJ1-2	TRBV28	-	ASSLFGAAGNYGYT
TRBJ1-2	TRBV7-2	-	ASSLERQAYGYT
TRBJ1-1	TRBV2	-	ASSLRQVTEAF
TRBJ1-3	TRBV7-8	TRBD1	ASTLTGGNTIY
TRBJ2-7	TRBV5-1	TRBD2	ASSANVAGGSAEQY
TRBJ1-2	TRBV6-1	-	ASSEGGGEPDGYT
TRBJ2-7	TRBV7-9	TRBD2	ASSLGGRNEQY
TRBJ2-1	TRBV9	TRBD2	ASSQGLAGFNEQF
TRBJ2-1	TRBV7-8	TRBD2	ASRLDSGKKGNEQF
TRBJ2-7	TRBV30	TRBD2	AWSTLAGVRYEQY
TRBJ2-1	TRBV18	TRBD2	ASSPPGLAGASGAHEQF
TRBJ1-1	TRBV11-3	-	ASSFHTASEAF
TRBJ2-1	TRBV15	-	ATSRGGQYYNEQF
TRBJ2-3	TRBV19	-	ASTPEGGSTDTQY
TRBJ1-1	TRBV5-1	-	ASSLRQEDEAF
TRBJ2-7	TRBV30	TRBD2	ARSSGGAREQY
TRBJ2-2	TRBV2	TRBD2	ASSPGLAGGNTGELF
TRBJ1-5	TRBV10-3	TRBD1	ATGTGSQPQH
TRBJ2-7	TRBV29-1	-	SVEDRLYEQY
TRBJ2-6	TRBV27	-	ASTPQGTGANVLT
TRBJ1-6	TRBV27	-	ASSFGGTYNSPLH
TRBJ1-2	TRBV7-9	TRBD1	SSSARQGGDVRGYT
TRBJ2-3	TRBV19	-	ASTLRGQGPDTQY
TRBJ2-3	TRBV6-1	-	ASSVITDTQY
TRBJ2-3	TRBV19	TRBD2	ASSNPRGTSGGGYTDTQY
TRBJ1-2	TRBV7-2	-	ASSLVGAANYGYT
TRBJ2-4	TRBV14	TRBD2	ASSPGGVSKNIQY
TRBJ2-1	TRBV5-1	-	ASHTGNSYNEQF
TRBJ2-3	TRBV7-9	-	ASSLVQDLQY
-	TRBV27	-	ASRPQGSSYEQY
TRBJ1-4	TRBV30	-	AWSVGSHSTNEKLF
TRBJ2-4	TRBV2	TRBD2	ASSEGRSGRARNIQY
TRBJ1-2	TRBV18	-	ASSPDRPSRGYT
TRBJ2-3	TRBV6-5	TRBD1	ASSYGRDRGTDTQY
TRBJ1-1	TRBV27	-	ASRMRVGARTEAF
TRBJ2-7	TRBV27	-	ASSPQEADEQY
TRBJ1-6	TRBV6-5	-	ASMRHPMVNSPLH
TRBJ2-1	TRBV7-2	TRBD2	ASRVGGGPHNEQF
TRBJ2-1	TRBV7-2	-	ASSLGLASYNEQF
TRBJ1-4	TRBV5-4	TRBD1	ASSPTGGNEKLF
TRBJ2-3	TRBV15	-	ATSRDRVTDTQY
TRBJ1-1	TRBV6-5	TRBD1	ASSYRSQGSEAF
TRBJ1-1	TRBV13	TRBD1	ASSLRQGAMNTEAF